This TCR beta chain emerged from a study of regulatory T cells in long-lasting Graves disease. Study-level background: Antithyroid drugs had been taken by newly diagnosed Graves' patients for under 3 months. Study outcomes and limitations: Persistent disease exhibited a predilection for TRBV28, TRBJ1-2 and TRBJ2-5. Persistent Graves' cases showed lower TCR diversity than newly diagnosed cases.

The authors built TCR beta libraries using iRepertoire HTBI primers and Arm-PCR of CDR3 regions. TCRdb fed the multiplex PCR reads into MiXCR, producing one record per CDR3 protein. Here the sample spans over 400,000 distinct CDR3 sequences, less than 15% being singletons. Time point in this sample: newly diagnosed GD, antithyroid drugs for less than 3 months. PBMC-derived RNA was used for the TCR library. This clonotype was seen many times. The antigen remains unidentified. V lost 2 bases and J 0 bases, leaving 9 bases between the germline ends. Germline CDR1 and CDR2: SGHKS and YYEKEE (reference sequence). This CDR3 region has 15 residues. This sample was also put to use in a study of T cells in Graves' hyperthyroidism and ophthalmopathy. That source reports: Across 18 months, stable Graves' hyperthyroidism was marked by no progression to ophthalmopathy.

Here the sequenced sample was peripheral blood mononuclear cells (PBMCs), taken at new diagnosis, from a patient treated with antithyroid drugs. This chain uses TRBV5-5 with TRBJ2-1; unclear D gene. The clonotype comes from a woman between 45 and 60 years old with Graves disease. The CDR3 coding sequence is TGTGCCAGCAGCTTAAGTACAGCCTCCTACAATGAGCAGTTCTTC. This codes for CASSLSTASYNEQFF.